This TCR beta chain was sequenced for a study of neoadjuvant anti-PD-1 for oral cavity cancer. This table comes from immunoSEQ multiplex PCR, and its TCRdb copy is limited to in-frame clones, with some not included. The sample lists approximately 13,000 clones, around 71% occurring once. The time point is: after neoadjuvant nivolumab, at surgical resection. The V gene's germline CDR1 is LNHNV and CDR2 YYDKDF (reference sequence). Trimming took 4 bases from V and 1 from J, leaving 11 bases between them. The CDR3 is made up of 14 amino acids. The sample in question was PBMCs, obtained after nivolumab (anti-PD-1) treatment. The TCR was taken from a person aged 35-79 years with oral cavity squamous cell carcinoma. V usage is TRBV15 and J usage is TRBJ2-7; D tentatively fits TRBD1 or TRBD2 (5 bases each). DNA for the CDR3: TGTGCCACCAGCATCACAGGAGGATCCTACGAGCAGTACTTC. It specifies CATSITGGSYEQYF. The full variable domain, rest sourced from reference TRBV15 and TRBJ2-7, is DAMVIQNPRYQVTQFGKPVTLSCSQTLNHNVMYWYQQKSSQAPKLLFHYYDKDFNNEADTPDNFQSRRPNTSFCFLDIRSPGLGDTAMYLCATSITGGSYEQYFGPGTRLTVT.